The TCR beta chain described here comes from a study of blood T cells in healthy people across ages. Notes on the study in general: Older individuals had lower TCR beta diversity per million T cells (the decline was roughly linear).

Using a J-beta primer mix together with a sample-barcoded 5' primer, a second PCR was run for about 6 to 11 cycles. TCRdb ran MiXCR on the 5' RACE reads and lists one entry per CDR3 protein. This table holds over 1,500,000 distinct CDR3 sequences, 35% to 50% found once. Germline CDR1 SGHRS, CDR2 YFSETQ. The V and J ends lost 4 bases and 1 base respectively, with 11 bases between them. This CDR3 is built from 14 residues. Total RNA was isolated from each sample in quantities of at least 5 micrograms. This clonotype was seen a few times. The target antigen is unknown. Sequenced sample: blood. The rearrangement links TRBV5-1 to TRBJ1-1; possibly TRBD1 for D (5 bases). The source is a human donor in good health. CDR3 residues: CASSALGGNTEAFF. The CDR3 DNA sequence: TGCGCCAGCAGCGCCCTGGGGGGGAACACTGAAGCTTTCTTT. Full variable domain (rest looked up from reference TRBV5-1 and TRBJ1-1): KAGVTQTPRYLIKTRGQQVTLSCSPISGHRSVSWYQQTPGQGLQFLFEYFSETQRNKGNFPGRFSGRQFSNSRSEMNVSTLELGDSALYLCASSALGGNTEAFFGQGTRLTVV.